Here is one T cell receptor (beta chain) with its context. The antigen remains undetermined. The germline V gene encodes CDR1 SGHNT and CDR2 YYREEE (reference sequence). Trimming stripped 2 bases from V and 0 bases from J, with 5 bases between. There are 14 residues in the CDR3. Using immunoSEQ multiplex PCR, the repertoire was profiled, and TCRdb retains in-frame clones only, with some absent. The repertoire holds 50,000 to 65,000 clones, with roughly 90% as singletons. The data were obtained in a study of T cell responses to AZD1222 COVID-19 vaccine. Findings and limits, study-wide: Repertoires were sampled only after the peak T cell response. White British people made up most donors, females outnumbered males, and clonal diversity was possibly underestimated. Mapped onto spike, vaccine-associated CD4 TCRs spanned it and were dominant at 160-218 and 743-854. Just five to seven people given AZD1222 tested seropositive at baseline.

The V gene is TRBV5-4, the J gene TRBJ1-4; D uncertain. This sequence originates from an adult in good health. The specimen comprised peripheral blood, sampled on day 0 of AZD1222 vaccination. CDR3: CASSFGATNEKLFF. CDR3 coding DNA: TGTGCCAGCAGCTTTGGTGCAACTAATGAAAAACTGTTTTTT.